This T cell receptor (beta chain) was recorded in a study of T-cell memory formation after mild COVID-19. Study-level results: Contracting CD4+ clones lay largely in CM and EM, with CD8+ ones residing in EMRA.

Trimming left V 2 bases short and J 2 bases short, with 3 bases between. The CDR3 runs to 12 residues. Looked up from germline, CDR1 is MNHEY and CDR2 is SVGEGT. After 5'RACE with constant-segment primers, TCR alpha and TCR beta cDNA libraries carrying sample barcodes and UMIs were obtained. Using its own MiXCR run on the 5' RACE reads, TCRdb lists one record per CDR3 protein. The sample has about 340,000 distinct CDR3 sequences; approximately 14% are singletons. This clonotype was seen ten or more times. No antigen is known for it. Sample: PBMCs or a T cell subset sorted from them (not recorded which). This sequence joins TRBV6-2 or TRBV6-3 and TRBJ2-5, with D uncertain. This TCR was recovered from a man in his late teens or twenties who had mild COVID-19 (a few samples of this study predate the infection). Cell type and time point are not known. For the CDR3, the DNA is TGTGCCAGCAGTTACGATCAAGAGACCCAGTACTTC. Residues: CASSYDQETQYF.